This is a list of T cell receptor beta chains from one sample in a study of CD8+ T cells in alopecia areata. TCRdb's copy holds only in-frame clones and misses some; the assay was immunoSEQ multiplex PCR. This repertoire shows 150,000 to 200,000 clones, 59% found once; its top ten account for about 14%. The material sequenced was CD4+ T cells sorted from blood, taken at week 0. These TCRs come from a human donor with alopecia areata. Both conserved end residues are part of each CDR3. A D gene is named only where the DNA matches it firmly. Size is omitted from some rows. Given values are once, few, many or a class for expanded clones.

j_call d_call clone_size v_call cdr3_nt cdr3_aa
TRBJ1-5 NA once TRBV7-9 TGTGCCAGCAGCAGGGACTATCAGCCCCAGCATTTT CASSRDYQPQHF
TRBJ2-3 TRBD2 few TRBV9 TGTGCCAGCAGCGATCGGGGGGGTACAGATACGCAGTATTTT CASSDRGGTDTQYF
TRBJ2-3 NA few TRBV5-6 TGTGCCAGCAGCCCCGGAGCTGATACGCAGTATTTT CASSPGADTQYF
TRBJ2-3 NA few TRBV30 TGTGCCTGGAGTGCGCCGACAGGAATTATCACAGATACGCAGTATTTT CAWSAPTGIITDTQYF
TRBJ1-5 NA NA TRBV6-5 TGTGCCAGCAGAATCAGAGCTTATAGCAATCAGCCCCAGCATTTT CASRIRAYSNQPQHF
TRBJ1-3 NA NA TRBV30 TGTGCCTGGAGGGCCGAAGGAAACACCATATATTTT CAWRAEGNTIYF
TRBJ2-7 NA few TRBV29-1 TGCAGCGTTTCCTGGACGGCACTGGGGGAGCAGTACTTC CSVSWTALGEQYF
TRBJ1-1 NA NA TRBV29-1 TGCAGCGTTGAAAAGCCTTTGAACACTGAAGCTTTCTTT CSVEKPLNTEAFF
TRBJ2-3 NA NA TRBV29-1 TGCAGCGTTGAACTAAGGGGTCGAGATACGCAGTATTTT CSVELRGRDTQYF
TRBJ1-4 NA NA TRBV4-1 TGCGCCAGCAGCCAAGTTCCACGAGTTGAAAAACTGTTTTTT CASSQVPRVEKLFF
TRBJ2-1 TRBD2 NA TRBV4-2 TGTGCCAGCAGCCAAGCGGGGGGGCGGGAGCAGTTCTTC CASSQAGGREQFF
TRBJ1-5 NA few TRBV5-6 TGTGCCAGCAGCTTGGAGGGGGGAAGACAGCCCCAGCATTTT CASSLEGGRQPQHF
TRBJ1-1 NA NA TRBV7-8 TGTGCCAGCAGCTCCCAAAGGGTTCGGGCTTTCTTT CASSSQRVRAFF
TRBJ1-5 NA NA TRBV19 TGTGCCAGTAGTATCGTGGTAGGGTTTCAGCCCCAGCATTTT CASSIVVGFQPQHF
TRBJ2-3 TRBD2 NA TRBV19 TGTGCCAGTAGTTCCAGCGGGGCGGGAGATACGCAGTATTTT CASSSSGAGDTQYF
TRBJ2-7 NA NA TRBV29-1 TGCAGCGTTGAAGATCGGGGCAGAAACGAGCAGTACTTC CSVEDRGRNEQYF
TRBJ1-1 TRBD1 NA TRBV7-9 TGTGCCAGCAGCCAAGCAGACAGGGAAAACACTGAAGCTTTCTTT CASSQADRENTEAFF
TRBJ1-1 NA NA TRBV5-1 TGCGCCAGCAGCCCGGGGGGGAACACTGAAGCTTTCTTT CASSPGGNTEAFF
TRBJ2-1 TRBD2 NA TRBV15 TGTGCCACCAGCAGAACCGGGACTAGCCCCTACAATGAGCAGTTCTTC CATSRTGTSPYNEQFF
TRBJ2-1 NA many TRBV2 TGTGCCAGCAGTTCCGGGTCCTACAATGAGCAGTTCTTC CASSSGSYNEQFF
TRBJ1-4 NA few TRBV29-1 TGCAGCGTTGAAGATTCCAGGGGTGGTGAAAAACTGTTTTTT CSVEDSRGGEKLFF
TRBJ1-1 NA NA TRBV29-1 TGCAGCGCGCAGGAGTTCACTGAAGCTTTCTTT CSAQEFTEAFF
TRBJ1-2 NA NA TRBV29-1 TGCAGCGTCGTCACAGGGTATGGCTACACCTTC CSVVTGYGYTF
TRBJ2-2 TRBD1 NA TRBV2 TGTGCCAGCAGGGACAGGCAAGCAAACACCGGGGAGCTGTTTTTT CASRDRQANTGELFF
TRBJ2-7 NA once TRBV7-9 TGTGCCAGCAGCTCGCAAGGACAGAGGACCTACGAGCAGTACTTC CASSSQGQRTYEQYF